Each of the 19 T cell receptor beta chains below was sequenced from the same sample in a study of blood T cell repertoires in COVID-19. Some clones are missing from TCRdb's copy, which holds only in-frame ones; the method was immunoSEQ multiplex PCR. The sample holds about 250,000 clones, approximately 90% seen once. The sample taken for sequencing was PBMCs or T cells enriched from blood (not recorded which). The receptor source for this set is a man aged 40-49 years who had recovered from COVID-19.

This clone was counted only a few times. The gene calls are TRBV9 and TRBJ2-2; no clear D gene. Germline V gene data show CDR1 as SGDLS and CDR2 as YYNGEE. V was clipped by 4 bases and J by 5 bases, with 15 bases between them. The CDR3 covers 15 residues. The CDR3 DNA is TGTGCCAGCAGCCCCCGATCGTCCGCGACCGGGGAGCTGTTTTTT. Translated, it gives CASSPRSSATGELFF.

The chain carries TRBV7-9 and TRBJ2-1; 8 nucleotides match TRBD2. The CDR3 spans 15 residues. V lost 4 bases, J lost 8 bases, and 10 bases stayed unmatched. The germline gives CDR1 SEHNR, CDR2 FQNEAQ (reference sequence). CDR3 amino acids: CASSWIAGSEDEQFF. Here the CDR3 DNA reads TGTGCCAGCAGCTGGATAGCGGGGAGCGAGGATGAGCAGTTCTTC.

The chain links TRBV30 to TRBJ2-7, with 13 bases that match TRBD2. This CDR3 spans 14 amino acids. The J segment lost 4 bases and the V segment lost 2 bases, leaving 2 bases of the junction unmatched. Germline V gene lookup returns CDR1 GTSNPN and CDR2 SVGIG (reference sequence). Written as DNA, the CDR3 is TGTGCCTGGAGTACGGGACTAGCGGGGTACGAGCAGTACTTC. Its protein is CAWSTGLAGYEQYF. The entire variable domain, with the rest obtained from reference TRBV30 and TRBJ2-7, is as follows: SQTIHQWPATLVQPVGSPLSLECTVEGTSNPNLYWYRQAAGRGLQLLFYSVGIGQISSEVPQNLSASRPQDRQFILSSKKLLLSDSGFYLCAWSTGLAGYEQYFGPGTRLTVT.

The gene calls are TRBV4-1 and TRBJ2-7; 12 bases match TRBD2. Germline assignment: CDR1 MGHRA and CDR2 YSYEKL. The CDR3 sequence is 16 residues long. V was pared by 0 bases and J by 2 bases, with 2 bases of the junction left unmatched. CDR3 sequence (DNA): TGCGCCAGCAGCCAAGAGAGGACTAGCGGGGCCTACGAGCAGTACTTC. Protein sequence: CASSQERTSGAYEQYF.

This rearrangement joins TRBV11-2 to TRBJ2-3; 10 bases fit TRBD2. Unmatched junction bases numbered 10, after V lost 1 base and J lost 0 bases. CDR1 and CDR2 (germline): SGHAT, FQNNGV. The CDR3 length is 19 residues. The CDR3 here is CASSLVSTSGRRSTDTQYF. CDR3 coding DNA: TGTGCCAGCAGCTTAGTTTCGACTAGCGGGCGACGAAGCACAGATACGCAGTATTTT. The whole variable domain, remainder taken from reference TRBV11-2 and TRBJ2-3, is EAGVAQSPRYKIIEKRQSVAFWCNPISGHATLYWYQQILGQGPKLLIQFQNNGVVDDSQLPKDRFSAERLKGVDSTLKIQPAKLEDSAVYLCASSLVSTSGRRSTDTQYFGPGTRLTVL.

The rearrangement uses TRBV30 and TRBJ2-7; 7 bases are shared with TRBD1. From germline, CDR1 is GTSNPN and CDR2 SVGIG (reference sequence). The CDR3 covers 14 residues. V dropped 4 bases and J dropped 3; count of bases not matched to a gene: 9. The CDR3 protein is CAWNRDSVFYEQYF. CDR3 nucleotide sequence: TGTGCCTGGAACCGGGACAGCGTTTTCTACGAGCAGTACTTC.

V is TRBV5-6 and J is TRBJ1-2; 9 bases match TRBD1. The ends lost 2 bases at V and 8 bases at J; junction bases unmatched: 7. The CDR3 has 14 amino acids. Per germline, CDR1 SGHDT and CDR2 YYEEEE. The CDR3 DNA sequence: TGTGCCAGCAGCTTCACAGGGGGCGCAGGCGGCTACACCTTC. Its protein product is CASSFTGGAGGYTF.

The chain carries TRBV12-3 or TRBV12-4 and TRBJ2-5; the D is unclear. Trimming removed 4 bases at V and 5 bases at J, with 5 bases between. The CDR3 totals 11 residues. The CDR3 nucleotides read TGTGCCAGCAGTTCGTCGGAGACCCAGTACTTC. It codes for CASSSSETQYF.

The chain recombines TRBV6-1 with TRBJ2-1, with 13 bases aligning to TRBD2. The germline V gene has CDR1 MNHNS and CDR2 SASEGT. The CDR3 extends over 14 amino acids. V gave up 6 bases and J gave up 8 bases; unmatched junction bases: 4. The CDR3 DNA is TGTGCCAGCAGGACTAGCGGGGGGTGGGATGAGCAGTTCTTC. It encodes CASRTSGGWDEQFF.

The J gene is TRBJ1-6, the V gene TRBV6-5; possibly TRBD1 for D (5 bases). V was shortened by 5 bases and J by 7 bases, with 12 bases between the two germline ends. The germline V gene encodes CDR1 MNHEY and CDR2 SVGAGI. CDR3 size: 14 residues. The CDR3 DNA reads as TGTGCCAGCAGTCCCCGGGGGGACAATTCACCCCTCCACTTT. Its translation: CASSPRGDNSPLHF.

This clone was detected only once. This sequence joins TRBV27 and TRBJ2-7; weak D call: TRBD2 (5 bases). This CDR3 is 15 amino acids long. Germline values: CDR1 MNHEY, CDR2 SMNVEV (reference sequence). The V and J ends lost 10 bases and 1 base respectively, with 20 bases between them. The CDR3 is CATSRRAGLSYEQYF. In DNA, the CDR3 is TGTGCCACCTCCCGGCGGGCGGGTTTGTCCTACGAGCAGTACTTC.

The chain uses TRBV5-1 and TRBJ1-1; no definite D call. The germline V gene has CDR1 SGHRS and CDR2 YFSETQ. This CDR3 has 14 amino acids. V was clipped by 0 bases and J by 2 bases, with 8 bases between them. CDR3 loop: CASSLDSSNTEAFF. CDR3 bases: TGCGCCAGCAGCTTGGACAGCTCCAACACTGAAGCTTTCTTT.

This clone has just one count. This chain uses TRBV3-1 (or the pseudogene TRBV3-2) with TRBJ2-5; TRBD2 matches at 12 bases. CDR3 length equals 17 residues. Trimming cost V 0 bases and J 5 bases; bases outside gene matches: 7. CDR1 and CDR2 (germline): LGHDT, YNNKEL (reference sequence). CDR3 protein: CASSQEILAGGPETQYF. CDR3 sequence (DNA): TGTGCCAGCAGCCAAGAGATCCTAGCGGGAGGGCCGGAGACCCAGTACTTC.

The sample holds a few counts of this clone. This sequence joins TRBV7-9 and TRBJ2-1; maybe TRBD2 (6 bases). Trimming removed 4 bases at V and 9 bases at J, with 16 bases between. Per germline, CDR1 SEHNR and CDR2 FQNEAQ (reference sequence). This CDR3 has 14 amino acids. The CDR3 is CASSSGLRSGEQFF. The CDR3 region has the DNA TGTGCCAGCAGCTCGGGACTTAGGTCGGGTGAGCAGTTCTTC.

This sequence joins TRBV2 and TRBJ2-2, with 12 positions matching TRBD2. CDR1 SNHLY and CDR2 FYNNEI come from the germline V gene. The V gene end was trimmed by 5 bases and the J gene end by 0 bases; junction bases not matched to a gene: 1. The length of the CDR3 is 16 residues. CDR3 sequence reads: CASSRTSGANTGELFF. CDR3 nucleotides: TGTGCCAGCAGTCGGACTAGCGGGGCGAACACCGGGGAGCTGTTTTTT.

The chain employs TRBV5-4 and TRBJ1-2; 10 bases agree with TRBD1. V shed 0 bases and J 8 bases; nucleotides not matched to a gene: 4. The CDR3 runs 14 residues. Germline CDR1 reads SGHNT; CDR2 reads YYREEE (reference sequence). The CDR3 protein is CASSLGQGALGYTF. Written as DNA, the CDR3 is TGTGCCAGCAGCTTGGGACAGGGGGCATTGGGCTACACCTTC.

In its sample, this clone was seen a few times. The chain employs TRBV18 and TRBJ1-2; no definite D call. Between the trimmed V and J ends, which lost 0 bases and 5 bases, there was a span of 10 bases. The CDR3 extends over 14 amino acids. Germline V CDR1 and CDR2: KGHSH, LQKENI. CDR3 sequence: CASSPPSWAYGYTF. The CDR3, as DNA: TGTGCCAGCTCACCACCCAGTTGGGCGTATGGCTACACCTTC. Complete variable domain (other parts from reference TRBV18 and TRBJ1-2): NAGVMQNPRHLVRRRGQEARLRCSPMKGHSHVYWYRQLPEEGLKFMVYLQKENIIDESGMPKERFSAEFPKEGPSILRIQQVVRGDSAAYFCASSPPSWAYGYTFGSGTRLTVV.

This rearrangement joins TRBV19 to TRBJ2-7; 7 bases map to TRBD2. Germline values: CDR1 LNHDA, CDR2 SQIVND (reference sequence). CDR3 length equals 14 residues. The CDR3 DNA reads TGTGCTTCGAGCCCCGGGGGGATTCACTACGAGCAGTACTTC. Amino acids: CASSPGGIHYEQYF.

V gene TRBV10-3 combines with J gene TRBJ2-1, with D hard to call. Trimming removed 7 bases from V and 4 bases from J, with 11 bases in between. The CDR3 runs 13 residues. Germline V gives CDR1 ENHRY, CDR2 SYGVKD. The CDR3 here is CAITYSLYNEQFF. DNA for the CDR3: TGTGCCATCACCTACAGTTTATACAATGAGCAGTTCTTC.